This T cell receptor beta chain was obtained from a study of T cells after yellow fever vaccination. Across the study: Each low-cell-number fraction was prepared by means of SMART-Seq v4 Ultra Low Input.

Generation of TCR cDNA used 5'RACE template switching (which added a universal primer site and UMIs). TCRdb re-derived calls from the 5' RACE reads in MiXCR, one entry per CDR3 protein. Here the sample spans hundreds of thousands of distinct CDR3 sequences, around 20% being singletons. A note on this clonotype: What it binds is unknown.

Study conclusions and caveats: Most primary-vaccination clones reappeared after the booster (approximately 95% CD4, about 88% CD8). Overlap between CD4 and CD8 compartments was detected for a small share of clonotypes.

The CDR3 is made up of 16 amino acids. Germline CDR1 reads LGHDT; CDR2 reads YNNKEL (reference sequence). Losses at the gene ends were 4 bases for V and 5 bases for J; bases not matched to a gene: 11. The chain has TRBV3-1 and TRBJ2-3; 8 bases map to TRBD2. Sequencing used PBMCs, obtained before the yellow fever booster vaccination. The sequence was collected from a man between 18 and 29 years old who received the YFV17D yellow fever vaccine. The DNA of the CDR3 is TGTGCCAGCAGCCCCTGGGACGGGGGGGCCGGAGATACGCAGTATTTT. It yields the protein CASSPWDGGAGDTQYF.